The 32 T cell receptor beta chains listed next were all sequenced from one sample in a study of shared clonotypes between healthy human individuals. Assay used: immunoSEQ multiplex PCR; TCRdb lists only in-frame clones, some missing. Of approximately 720,000 clones in the sample, about 90% were seen once. Terminally differentiated effector memory CD45RA+ cells were excluded from the naive CD8 cells, which were CD45RO-negative and positively selected for CCR7. The sequenced sample was naive CD8+ T cells sorted from blood. Receptors were obtained from a man aged 25-45 years in good health.

The CDR3 coding sequence is TGTGCCAGCAGCCAAGGAGCGGGACAGGGCTTCGATGAGCAGTTCTTC. Amino acids: CASSQGAGQGFDEQFF. J is TRBJ2-1 and V is TRBV16, with 9 positions matching TRBD1. This CDR3 region has 16 residues. In germline, CDR1 is KGHSY, CDR2 FQNENV. J gave up 8 bases and V 2 bases, and 10 bases lay outside the gene matches.

In regard to this clone: Other DNA sequences of this sample code for an identical CDR3. CDR3 bases: TGTGCCAGCAGCGCACGGGCCGGGGAGCTGTTTTTT. Translating gives CASSARAGELFF. The chain combines TRBV9 with TRBJ2-2; D not resolved. The CDR3 runs 12 residues. Germline assignment: CDR1 SGDLS and CDR2 YYNGEE. V lost 3 bases, J lost 6 bases, and 6 bases lay in between.

DNA for the CDR3: TGCGCCAGCAGCCAACCGGGACAGCGCTACGAGCAGTACTTC. As protein: CASSQPGQRYEQYF. This chain uses TRBV4-1 with TRBJ2-7, with 7 positions matching TRBD1. Germline CDR1 MGHRA, CDR2 YSYEKL. The CDR3 sequence is 14 residues long. J gave up 3 bases and V 2 bases, and 4 bases lay outside the gene matches.

The chain is built from TRBV10-3 and TRBJ1-1, with D possibly being TRBD1 (6 bases). This CDR3 has 15 amino acids. CDR1 and CDR2 (germline): ENHRY, SYGVKD. Between the trimmed V and J ends, which lost 2 bases and 1 base, there was a span of 11 bases. The CDR3 DNA sequence: TGTGCCATCAGTGAGATAGCGACAGGGAACACTGAAGCTTTCTTT. Its protein product is CAISEIATGNTEAFF.

This clone was seen once. The V call is TRBV28, the J call TRBJ1-1; D not certain. Germline CDR1 reads MDHEN; CDR2 reads SYDVKM. The ends were cut back, 5 bases at V and 8 bases at J, with 21 bases in the middle. The CDR3 is 15 amino acids. As DNA, the CDR3 is TGTGCCAGCAGTCCGAACCATATGGAGATGGGGGAAGCTTTCTTT. It codes for CASSPNHMEMGEAFF.

The chain links TRBV28 to TRBJ2-5; tentative D call: TRBD1 (6 bases). From germline, CDR1 is MDHEN and CDR2 SYDVKM. The CDR3 is made up of 15 amino acids. The V gene lost 6 bases and the J gene lost 5 bases, with 19 bases spanning the gap. DNA for the CDR3: TGTGCCAGCAGCCCGACAGGTGTCGGCTGGGAGACCCAGTACTTC. It translates to CASSPTGVGWETQYF. The variable domain in full, with the rest retrieved from reference TRBV28 and TRBJ2-5, is DVKVTQSSRYLVKRTGEKVFLECVQDMDHENMFWYRQDPGLGLRLIYFSYDVKMKEKGDIPEGYSVSREKKERFSLILESASTNQTSMYLCASSPTGVGWETQYFGPGTRLLVL.

The chain joins TRBV4-1 to TRBJ1-1; D is ambiguous. From germline, CDR1 is MGHRA and CDR2 YSYEKL. The CDR3 length is 14 residues. The V and J ends lost 1 base and 3 bases respectively, with 9 bases between them. This CDR3 reads CASSQVTPHTEAFF. The CDR3 DNA sequence: TGCGCCAGCAGCCAAGTGACACCGCACACTGAAGCTTTCTTT.

The rearrangement joins TRBV6-1 to TRBJ2-7; D is uncertain. Deletions cut 7 bases from V and 6 bases from J, with 10 bases between. The germline V gene has CDR1 MNHNS and CDR2 SASEGT. The CDR3 length is 11 residues. The CDR3: CASNESGEQYF. The CDR3 DNA follows: TGTGCCAGCAATGAGTCGGGCGAGCAGTACTTC.

The chain recombines TRBV29-1 with TRBJ2-7; 8 nucleotides match TRBD1. This CDR3 is 13 amino acids long. The V segment lost 6 bases and the J segment 3 bases; nucleotides outside the gene matches: 7. The germline V gene has CDR1 SQVTM and CDR2 ANQGSEA. The DNA of the CDR3 is TGCAGCGTGACAGGGGAGAATAGCTACGAGCAGTACTTC. Translating gives CSVTGENSYEQYF.

This chain connects TRBV9 to TRBJ2-7; 14 nucleotides align to TRBD2. CDR1 is SGDLS and CDR2 is YYNGEE in the germline V gene. This CDR3 has 17 amino acids. Unmatched junction bases numbered 11, after V lost 5 bases and J lost 4 bases. Here the CDR3 reads CASSVGTSGSSAYEQYF. The CDR3 DNA sequence: TGTGCCAGCAGTGTCGGGACTAGCGGGAGTTCAGCTTACGAGCAGTACTTC. Drawing the rest from reference TRBV9 and TRBJ2-7, the complete variable domain is DSGVTQTPKHLITATGQRVTLRCSPRSGDLSVYWYQQSLDQGLQFLIQYYNGEERAKGNILERFSAQQFPDLHSELNLSSLELGDSALYFCASSVGTSGSSAYEQYFGPGTRLTVT.

The chain has TRBV7-9 and TRBJ2-1; TRBD2 matches 10 bases. Germline CDR1 SEHNR, CDR2 FQNEAQ (reference sequence). This CDR3 is 16 amino acids long. V lost 4 bases and J lost 9; bases outside the gene matches: 12. The DNA of the CDR3 is TGTGCCAGCAGCTCCGAAGGAGCGGGAGGGTGGAGTGAGCAGTTCTTC. Its translation is CASSSEGAGGWSEQFF.

A few counts support this clone. The chain joins TRBV27 to TRBJ2-1, with 11 bases lining up with TRBD2. This CDR3 comprises 16 residues. The V gene end was trimmed by 6 bases and the J gene end by 1 base; junction bases not matched to a gene: 5. Germline CDR1 MNHEY, CDR2 SMNVEV (reference sequence). The CDR3 DNA is TGTGCCAGCAGGCCTAGCGGGAGGTTTTCCTACAATGAGCAGTTCTTC. As protein: CASRPSGRFSYNEQFF.

The rearrangement joins TRBV30 to TRBJ2-2, with 9 bases matching TRBD2. This CDR3 has 17 amino acids. The V segment lost 5 bases and the J segment 3 bases; nucleotides outside the gene matches: 13. Germline V gene data show CDR1 as GTSNPN and CDR2 as SVGIG (reference sequence). CDR3 nucleotide sequence: TGTGCCTGGGAGCCGGAGCTAGCGGGAAGCGACACCGGGGAGCTGTTTTTT. This encodes CAWEPELAGSDTGELFF.

This clone was seen more than once but under ten times. The rearrangement uses TRBV11-2 and TRBJ2-1; D is possibly TRBD1 or TRBD2 (5 bases each). V lost 2 bases and J lost 7, with 6 bases in between. From germline, CDR1 is SGHAT and CDR2 FQNNGV. The CDR3 covers 12 residues. CDR3 nucleotide sequence: TGTGCCAGCAGCTTATGGGGGAATGAGCAGTTCTTC. Its protein is CASSLWGNEQFF. The variable domain in full, completed from reference TRBV11-2 and TRBJ2-1, reads EAGVAQSPRYKIIEKRQSVAFWCNPISGHATLYWYQQILGQGPKLLIQFQNNGVVDDSQLPKDRFSAERLKGVDSTLKIQPAKLEDSAVYLCASSLWGNEQFFGPGTRLTVL.

The chain links TRBV4-1 to TRBJ2-1; 11 nucleotides match TRBD2. Germline trimming cut 2 bases from V and 1 base from J; bases unmatched to any gene: 4. Germline loops: CDR1 MGHRA, CDR2 YSYEKL. This CDR3 contains 17 residues. CDR3 DNA sequence: TGCGCCAGCAGCCAACCACTAGCGGGAGTGTCCTACAATGAGCAGTTCTTC. As protein: CASSQPLAGVSYNEQFF.

V is TRBV2 and J is TRBJ2-5; D may be TRBD1 (5 bases). Trimming pared 8 bases from V and 3 bases from J, leaving 10 bases between. Germline V lookup: CDR1 SNHLY, CDR2 FYNNEI. The CDR3 length is 12 residues. The DNA of the CDR3 is TGTGCCAGCTGGGGCTCAAAAGAGACCCAGTACTTC. This codes for CASWGSKETQYF.

Notes on this clone: This probably arose from a read error, given a far larger clone one base away. The gene calls are TRBV7-8 and TRBJ2-1; no clear D gene. CDR1 SGHVS and CDR2 FQNEAQ come from the germline V gene. Deletions cut 2 bases from V and 8 bases from J, with 4 bases between. CDR3 length: 11 residues. CDR3 nucleotide sequence: TGTGCCAGCAGCTTATGGGATGAGCAGTTCTTC. It yields the protein CASSLWDEQFF.

J is TRBJ2-5 and V is TRBV11-2, with a possible D match to TRBD2 (6 bases). V was clipped by 5 bases and J by 4 bases, with 23 bases between them. CDR3 length: 17 residues. The germline gives CDR1 SGHAT, CDR2 FQNNGV. The CDR3 nucleotides read TGTGCCAGCAGCCCCTCTTCTACGGGGGTGGGGATAGAGACCCAGTACTTC. Protein sequence: CASSPSSTGVGIETQYF.

The rearrangement uses TRBV4-2 and TRBJ2-5; 9 bases agree with TRBD2. Germline V gene sequence: CDR1 LGHNA, CDR2 YNFKEQ. The CDR3 is 18 amino acids. V gave up 2 bases and J gave up 0 bases; unmatched junction bases: 10. The CDR3 sequence is CASSQRPLAGKYQETQYF. In DNA, the CDR3 is TGTGCCAGCAGCCAAAGACCCCTAGCGGGAAAATACCAAGAGACCCAGTACTTC.

The CDR3 sequence: CASSPERAGEKLFF. The CDR3, as DNA: TGTGCCAGCAGTCCAGAGAGGGCGGGGGAAAAACTGTTTTTT. The chain couples TRBV6-5 to TRBJ1-4; no definite D call. Deletions cut 5 bases from V and 8 bases from J, with 15 bases between. The CDR3 is 14 residues long. Germline values: CDR1 MNHEY, CDR2 SVGAGI.

This chain joins TRBV14 and TRBJ2-3; the match to TRBD2 covers 11 bases. Germline V CDR1 and CDR2: SGHDN, FVKESK. CDR3 length: 19 amino acids. The ends lost 2 bases at V and 5 bases at J; junction bases unmatched: 15. Here the CDR3 reads CASSQPLAGDSWVKDTQYF. Written as DNA, the CDR3 is TGTGCCAGCAGCCAACCACTAGCGGGAGATAGTTGGGTGAAAGATACGCAGTATTTT.

The gene calls are TRBV6-6 and TRBJ2-7; D call uncertain. V shed 5 bases and J shed 3 bases, with 8 bases lying between them. The CDR3 extends over 12 amino acids. Germline V CDR1 and CDR2: MNHNY, SVGAGI (reference sequence). The CDR3 is CASSDLGYEQYF. CDR3 nucleotide sequence: TGTGCCAGCAGTGATCTGGGCTACGAGCAGTACTTC.

The J gene is TRBJ2-5, the V gene TRBV7-9; a possible D gene is TRBD2 (5 bases). This CDR3 comprises 16 residues. CDR1 and CDR2 from the germline V gene are SEHNR and FQNEAQ (reference sequence). With 1 base removed from V and 4 bases from J, the gap between germline ends came to 16 bases. CDR3 loop: CASSLEVGGEGETQYF. The DNA for the CDR3 is TGTGCCAGCAGCTTAGAAGTTGGCGGCGAGGGAGAGACCCAGTACTTC.

V is TRBV21-1 and J is TRBJ2-1; the D call in the table, TRBD2, was not verified against the DNA. TRBV21-1 is reported as a pseudogene. This CDR3 contains 13 residues. CDR3 nucleotides: TGTGCCAGCAACGAACAGGAGGGCAATGAGCAGTTCTTC. It yields the protein CASNEQEGNEQFF.

The chain uses TRBV19 and TRBJ1-1; D is perhaps TRBD1 (5 bases). Trimming removed 5 bases from V and 6 bases from J, with 13 bases in between. CDR3 length: 13 residues. The germline CDR1 and CDR2 sequences are LNHDA and SQIVND (reference sequence). The CDR3: CASSPQGIAEAFF. The CDR3 bases are TGTGCCAGTAGTCCCCAGGGAATCGCTGAAGCTTTCTTT. Complete variable domain (other parts from reference TRBV19 and TRBJ1-1): DGGITQSPKYLFRKEGQNVTLSCEQNLNHDAMYWYRQDPGQGLRLIYYSQIVNDFQKGDIAEGYSVSREKKESFPLTVTSAQKNPTAFYLCASSPQGIAEAFFGQGTRLTVV.

V gene TRBV2 combines with J gene TRBJ2-3, with 8 bases identical to TRBD2. V lost 7 bases, J lost 8 bases, and 14 bases stayed unmatched. The CDR3 totals 15 residues. Germline V gene data show CDR1 as SNHLY and CDR2 as FYNNEI. CDR3 DNA sequence: TGTGCCAGCATCCCTCAAGCGGGAGCCCCCATTACGCAGTATTTT. This sequence encodes CASIPQAGAPITQYF.

The CDR3 here is CASSLARTATYEQYF. CDR3 in DNA: TGTGCCAGCAGCTTAGCGCGGACAGCTACCTACGAGCAGTACTTC. The V call is TRBV7-8, the J call TRBJ2-7; a possible D gene is TRBD1 (6 bases). CDR1 is SGHVS, CDR2 FQNEAQ, per germline. The CDR3 has 15 amino acids. The ends were cut back, 0 bases at V and 2 bases at J, with 11 bases in the middle.

V gene TRBV5-6 combines with J gene TRBJ1-5, with D perhaps TRBD1 (6 bases). V was shortened by 0 bases and J by 2 bases, with 12 bases between the two germline ends. Germline CDR1 SGHDT, CDR2 YYEEEE. There are 16 residues in the CDR3. CDR3 region: CASSLAEAGGNQPQHF. The DNA for the CDR3 is TGTGCCAGCAGCTTGGCCGAGGCAGGGGGCAATCAGCCCCAGCATTTT.

Only one count was recorded for this clone. This chain connects TRBV6-5 to TRBJ2-2; no definite D call. The V end was cut by 6 bases, the J end by 7 bases, with 12 bases between. The CDR3 consists of 13 residues. The V gene's germline CDR1 is MNHEY and CDR2 SVGAGI. The CDR3 nucleotides are TGTGCCAGCAGCTTAGGGCTCGGCGGGGAGCTGTTTTTT. Translated: CASSLGLGGELFF.

In its sample, this clone was seen once. The chain joins TRBV10-3 to TRBJ2-7; 10 nucleotides match TRBD1. This CDR3 region has 15 residues. Germline assignment: CDR1 ENHRY and CDR2 SYGVKD. V dropped 3 bases and J dropped 3; count of bases not matched to a gene: 5. The DNA of the CDR3 is TGTGCCATCAGTGAAGGGACAGGGGTCCTCTACGAGCAGTACTTC. Amino acids: CAISEGTGVLYEQYF.

This chain connects TRBV7-2 to TRBJ1-1; a weak D match, TRBD1 (6 bases). Deletions cut 1 base from V and 0 bases from J, with 15 bases between. Germline loops: CDR1 SGHTA, CDR2 FQGNSA. This CDR3 is built from 17 residues. The CDR3 is CASSLVPLDRMNTEAFF. CDR3 DNA: TGTGCCAGCAGCTTAGTCCCCTTGGACAGAATGAACACTGAAGCTTTCTTT.

J is TRBJ2-1 and V is TRBV7-6, with D perhaps TRBD2 (5 bases). V was cut by 2 bases and J by 4 bases, with 15 bases left in between. The germline V gene has CDR1 SGHVS and CDR2 FNYEAQ. This CDR3 is 16 amino acids long. The CDR3 DNA reads TGTGCCAGCAGCTTAAGAGGGTCTGGTCCTTACAATGAGCAGTTCTTC. Residues: CASSLRGSGPYNEQFF.